Listed here are 10 T cell receptor beta chains from one sample, sequenced in a study of shared clonotypes between healthy human individuals. Using immunoSEQ multiplex PCR, the repertoire was profiled, and TCRdb retains in-frame clones only, with some absent. Here the sample spans about 980,000 clones, less than 85% being singletons. The sample comprised memory CD4+ T cells sorted from blood. Subset specified: CD45RA-negative fraction. Receptor source: a man aged 18 to 29 in good health.

This clone appeared a few times. The chain combines TRBV6-1 with TRBJ1-5; 8 bases are a match to TRBD1. The CDR3 length is 15 residues. J lost 7 bases, V lost 4 bases, and 9 bases had no gene match. Germline-derived CDR1 and CDR2 are MNHNS and SASEGT. The CDR3 here is CASSAGQGWRQPQHF. As DNA, the CDR3 is TGTGCCAGCAGTGCTGGACAGGGATGGAGGCAGCCCCAGCATTTT.

This rearrangement joins TRBV5-6 to TRBJ1-6; D remains unclear. The germline V gene encodes CDR1 SGHDT and CDR2 YYEEEE. Trimming left V 1 base short and J 0 bases short, with 14 bases between. The CDR3 is 18 residues long. The CDR3 loop reads CASSLIWWWGSYNSPLHF. The CDR3 coding sequence is TGTGCCAGCAGCTTGATCTGGTGGTGGGGCTCCTATAATTCACCCCTCCACTTT.

The V and J genes are TRBV5-1 and TRBJ2-1, with 9 bases lining up with TRBD1. The CDR3 extends over 16 amino acids. In germline, CDR1 is SGHRS, CDR2 YFSETQ. The ends lost 4 bases at V and 3 bases at J; junction bases unmatched: 8. Here the CDR3 DNA reads TGCGCCAGCAGCAAATTGACAGGGGGGATCTACAATGAGCAGTTCTTC. Amino acids: CASSKLTGGIYNEQFF. The full variable domain, in which reference TRBV5-1 and TRBJ2-1 provide the parts outside the CDR3, is KAGVTQTPRYLIKTRGQQVTLSCSPISGHRSVSWYQQTPGQGLQFLFEYFSETQRNKGNFPGRFSGRQFSNSRSEMNVSTLELGDSALYLCASSKLTGGIYNEQFFGPGTRLTVL.

This clone was observed a few times. The chain has TRBV14 and TRBJ2-2; D unresolved. CDR1 SGHDN and CDR2 FVKESK come from the germline V gene. The CDR3 sequence is 14 residues long. Trimming pared 2 bases from V and 6 bases from J, leaving 10 bases between. The chain's CDR3 is CASSQTLRSGELFF. The CDR3, as DNA: TGTGCCAGCAGCCAAACACTGCGATCCGGGGAGCTGTTTTTT.

J is TRBJ1-3 and V is TRBV5-5; D possibly corresponds to TRBD1 (6 bases). Germline values: CDR1 SGHKS, CDR2 YYEKEE (reference sequence). The ends were cut back, 4 bases at V and 4 bases at J, with 12 bases in the middle. The CDR3 length is 14 residues. CDR3 loop: CASSTRGVGNTIYF. In nucleotides, the CDR3 is TGTGCCAGCAGCACCAGGGGTGTGGGAAACACCATATATTTT. Complete variable domain (other parts from reference TRBV5-5 and TRBJ1-3): DAGVTQSPTHLIKTRGQQVTLRCSPISGHKSVSWYQQVLGQGPQFIFQYYEKEERGRGNFPDRFSARQFPNYSSELNVNALLLGDSALYLCASSTRGVGNTIYFGEGSWLTVV.

The J gene is TRBJ2-1, the V gene TRBV7-2; D unclear. Trimming took 4 bases from V and 12 from J, leaving 16 bases between them. Germline CDR1 reads SGHTA; CDR2 reads FQGNSA. This CDR3 contains 13 residues. CDR3 DNA sequence: TGTGCCAGCAGCTCCCCCCCGACTTGGAGGCAGTTCTTC. Translated, it gives CASSSPPTWRQFF. Variable domain in full (rest from reference TRBV7-2 and TRBJ2-1): GAGVSQSPSNKVTEKGKDVELRCDPISGHTALYWYRQSLGQGLEFLIYFQGNSAPDKSGLPSDRFSAERTGGSVSTLTIQRTQQEDSAVYLCASSSPPTWRQFFGPGTRLTVL.

The V call is TRBV30, the J call TRBJ2-7; 8 bases line up with TRBD1. Germline-derived CDR1 and CDR2 are GTSNPN and SVGIG (reference sequence). The V segment lost 3 bases and the J segment 6 bases; nucleotides outside the gene matches: 7. This CDR3 region has 13 residues. This CDR3 is CAWSPDRVSEQYF. The CDR3 DNA is TGTGCCTGGAGCCCGGACAGGGTAAGCGAGCAGTACTTC.

This clone was recorded once. V is TRBV10-3 and J is TRBJ2-7; the D gene is possibly TRBD1 (5 bases). V lost 4 bases, J lost 0 bases, and 10 bases lay in between. Germline lookup yields CDR1 ENHRY and CDR2 SYGVKD. The CDR3 contains 14 residues. The CDR3: CAISALGDSYEQYF. CDR3 nucleotide sequence: TGTGCCATCAGTGCATTAGGGGACTCCTACGAGCAGTACTTC.

This sequence joins TRBV27 and TRBJ1-2; D remains ambiguous. CDR1 is MNHEY and CDR2 is SMNVEV in the germline V gene (reference sequence). V was clipped by 3 bases and J by 5 bases, with 13 bases between them. CDR3 length: 14 amino acids. As DNA, the CDR3 is TGTGCCAGCAGTTTTTTATCGGGAAAGTATGGCTACACCTTC. Translation gives CASSFLSGKYGYTF.

This clone was recorded at least ten times. The chain is built from TRBV6-1 and TRBJ2-7; D is perhaps TRBD2 (6 bases). The length of the CDR3 is 16 residues. CDR1 and CDR2 from the germline V gene are MNHNS and SASEGT. V dropped 2 bases and J dropped 1 base, with 15 bases sitting between them. CDR3 DNA: TGTGCCAGCAGTGAATGGGGCGGGCGGGATTCCTACGAGCAGTACTTC. Protein sequence: CASSEWGGRDSYEQYF.